Presented here are 25 T cell receptor beta chains from one specimen sequenced in a study of human T cells and chemical hapten exposure. Total RNA was isolated from whole blood that had not been fractionated. In TCRdb, the 5' RACE reads were re-called with MiXCR into one record per CDR3 protein. The sample lists more than 140,000 distinct CDR3 sequences, approximately 4% occurring once. The receptors here all came from a female donor in good health.

In this sample, this clonotype turned up many times. The chain has TRBV10-3 and TRBJ2-3, with 8 bases matching TRBD2. CDR3 size: 15 residues. V was clipped by 6 bases and J by 4 bases; unmatched bases: 9. The germline V gene encodes CDR1 ENHRY and CDR2 SYGVKD. The CDR3, as DNA: TGTGCCATCAGAGCCCTGTCGGGGGGGTCAGATACGCAGTATTTT. This translates into CAIRALSGGSDTQYF.

This clonotype was seen many times. This rearrangement joins TRBV7-2 to TRBJ2-3, with D possibly being TRBD2 (5 bases). The length of the CDR3 is 16 residues. Trimming left V 1 base short and J 5 bases short, with 16 bases between. Germline CDR1 reads SGHTA; CDR2 reads FQGNSA. CDR3 DNA: TGTGCCAGCAGCTTAGACGGGGTTGCTATGGGAGATACGCAGTATTTT. It specifies CASSLDGVAMGDTQYF.

This clonotype appeared many times. This sequence joins TRBV7-3 and TRBJ2-1, with 8 bases matching TRBD1. Losses at the gene ends were 0 bases for V and 7 bases for J; bases not matched to a gene: 11. Per germline, CDR1 SGHTA and CDR2 FQGTGA. The CDR3 has 17 residues. The DNA for the CDR3 is TGTGCCAGCAGCTTAACGGCACAGGGGGGCTATGATAATGAGCAGTTCTTC. It codes for CASSLTAQGGYDNEQFF.

This sequence joins TRBV6-2 or TRBV6-3 and TRBJ1-5, with D maybe TRBD1 (5 bases). From germline, CDR1 is MNHEY and CDR2 SVGEGT. The CDR3 loop spans 15 amino acids. The germline V and J ends were trimmed by 4 bases and 2 bases, with 12 bases remaining between them. In nucleotides, the CDR3 is TGTGCCAGCAGTTCTAGGGGTAAAGGCAATCAGCCCCAGCATTTT. Protein: CASSSRGKGNQPQHF.

This clonotype was recorded many times. The chain recombines TRBV2 with TRBJ1-2, with 8 nucleotides matching TRBD1. The germline gives CDR1 SNHLY, CDR2 FYNNEI. This CDR3 comprises 13 residues. The J segment lost 3 bases and the V segment lost 7 bases, leaving 4 bases of the junction unmatched. The CDR3: CASILTGDYGYTF. The CDR3 nucleotides are TGTGCCAGCATACTGACAGGGGACTATGGCTACACCTTC.

This rearrangement joins TRBV6-5 to TRBJ1-6; D uncertain. V lost 6 bases, J lost 15 bases, and 21 bases lay in between. The germline V gene has CDR1 MNHEY and CDR2 SVGAGI. The CDR3 totals 14 residues. This CDR3 reads CASSQPGGTRYLHF. The CDR3 DNA follows: TGTGCCAGCAGCCAACCGGGAGGCACGCGCTACCTCCACTTT.

This clonotype was recorded at least ten times. This chain links TRBV6-2 or TRBV6-3 with TRBJ2-1, with 13 nucleotides matching TRBD2. Trimming removed 6 bases from V and 7 bases from J; junction bases left unmatched: 6. The V gene's germline CDR1 is MNHEY and CDR2 SVGEGT. This CDR3 region has 15 residues. The CDR3 reads CASSLLAGGQNEQFF. CDR3 nucleotides: TGTGCCAGCAGCCTACTAGCGGGGGGGCAGAATGAGCAGTTCTTC.

At least ten counts were recorded for this clonotype. The rearrangement links TRBV29-1 to TRBJ2-1, with D perhaps matching TRBD1 (5 bases). The V end lost 4 bases, the J end lost 2 bases, and 9 bases lay between the germline ends. The length of the CDR3 is 13 residues. In germline, CDR1 is SQVTM, CDR2 ANQGSEA. CDR3: CSVAQGPYNEQFF. The CDR3 coding sequence is TGCAGCGTTGCCCAGGGCCCCTACAATGAGCAGTTCTTC.

In its sample, this clonotype was seen many times. The V call is TRBV6-1, the J call TRBJ2-3; the match to TRBD1 covers 12 bases. In germline, CDR1 is MNHNS, CDR2 SASEGT. Trimming at V came to 4 bases and at J to 5 bases, leaving 4 bases not matched to a gene. CDR3 length equals 15 residues. CDR3 sequence reads: CASSGGTGGVDTQYF. DNA of the CDR3: TGTGCCAGCAGTGGAGGGACAGGGGGCGTAGATACGCAGTATTTT.

This clonotype was counted at least ten times. The chain couples TRBV29-1 to TRBJ2-5; 12 bases are shared with TRBD2. Trimming removed 6 bases from V and 1 base from J; junction bases left unmatched: 6. The V gene's germline CDR1 is SQVTM and CDR2 ANQGSEA. The CDR3 is made up of 15 amino acids. The CDR3 region is CSVKGLAGSQETQYF. Written as DNA, the CDR3 is TGCAGCGTAAAGGGACTAGCGGGCAGCCAAGAGACCCAGTACTTC.

At least ten counts were recorded for this clonotype. This chain joins TRBV5-1 and TRBJ1-3; D not certain. The CDR3 length is 15 residues. CDR1 is SGHRS, CDR2 YFSETQ, per germline. V was pared by 0 bases and J by 1 base, with 8 bases between. CDR3 region: CASSLDSVSGNTIYF. CDR3 nucleotides: TGCGCCAGCAGCTTGGACAGCGTATCTGGAAACACCATATATTTT. The entire variable domain, with the rest obtained from reference TRBV5-1 and TRBJ1-3, is as follows: KAGVTQTPRYLIKTRGQQVTLSCSPISGHRSVSWYQQTPGQGLQFLFEYFSETQRNKGNFPGRFSGRQFSNSRSEMNVSTLELGDSALYLCASSLDSVSGNTIYFGEGSWLTVV.

This clonotype was observed at least ten times. This sequence joins TRBV5-6 and TRBJ1-4; the D gene is possibly TRBD1 (5 bases). CDR3 length: 15 amino acids. Trimming stripped 4 bases from V and 8 bases from J, with 18 bases between. Germline CDR1 is SGHDT and CDR2 is YYEEEE. In DNA form, the CDR3 reads TGTGCCAGCAGCCGGCTGAGGCAGGGTGGAGAAAAACTGTTTTTT. This sequence encodes CASSRLRQGGEKLFF.

This clonotype was seen ten or more times. This chain joins TRBV28 and TRBJ2-1, with D maybe TRBD2 (6 bases). The V and J ends lost 3 bases and 10 bases respectively, with 7 bases between them. The CDR3 totals 11 residues. Germline CDR1 MDHEN, CDR2 SYDVKM. CDR3 DNA sequence: TGTGCCAGCAGTTTGGGGAGGGAGCAGTTCTTC. The encoded protein is CASSLGREQFF. The whole variable domain, remainder taken from reference TRBV28 and TRBJ2-1, is DVKVTQSSRYLVKRTGEKVFLECVQDMDHENMFWYRQDPGLGLRLIYFSYDVKMKEKGDIPEGYSVSREKKERFSLILESASTNQTSMYLCASSLGREQFFGPGTRLTVL.

This clonotype showed up just a few times. The V call is TRBV4-2, the J call TRBJ1-2; D is possibly TRBD1 (5 bases). The germline CDR1 and CDR2 sequences are LGHNA and YNFKEQ. V was pared by 0 bases and J by 4 bases, with 9 bases between. CDR3 length: 14 amino acids. CDR3 in DNA: TGTGCCAGCAGCCAAGATGGGGGGACCTATGGCTACACCTTC. This gives the protein CASSQDGGTYGYTF.

This clonotype was seen ten or more times. The chain couples TRBV5-4 to TRBJ2-1, with 12 bases identical to TRBD2. The CDR3 totals 15 residues. After removal of 4 bases from V and 6 bases from J, the junction contained 5 bases not matched to a gene. Germline CDR1 reads SGHNT; CDR2 reads YYREEE (reference sequence). Here the CDR3 DNA reads TGTGCCAGCAGCCTCGGACTAGCGGGGTTCAATGAGCAGTTCTTC. Translated, it gives CASSLGLAGFNEQFF.

This clonotype was picked up a small number of times. The J gene is TRBJ1-6, the V gene TRBV7-8; D is ambiguous. This CDR3 spans 16 amino acids. Germline V gene lookup returns CDR1 SGHVS and CDR2 FQNEAQ. Trimming left V 1 base short and J 5 bases short, with 12 bases between. The CDR3: CASSLVDGCNNSPLHF. The CDR3 DNA reads as TGTGCCAGCAGCTTAGTGGACGGATGTAATAATTCACCCCTCCACTTT.

Ten or more counts support this clonotype. The J gene is TRBJ2-3, the V gene TRBV15; D is perhaps TRBD1 or TRBD2 (5 bases each). CDR1 and CDR2 from the germline V gene are LNHNV and YYDKDF (reference sequence). There are 19 residues in the CDR3. Trimming took off 0 bases at V and 5 bases at J, with 24 bases between the two ends. The CDR3 protein is CATSRDWSPGRKAEDTQYF. CDR3 in DNA: TGTGCCACCAGCAGAGATTGGAGTCCGGGGCGCAAGGCCGAAGATACGCAGTATTTT.

This clonotype came up many times. The J gene is TRBJ1-1, the V gene TRBV6-5; maybe TRBD1 (5 bases). V lost 4 bases to trimming and J lost 2 bases, with 14 bases between them. The CDR3 is 15 amino acids. From germline, CDR1 is MNHEY and CDR2 SVGAGI. The CDR3 DNA sequence: TGTGCCAGCAGTTCCTTACCCGACAGCAACACTGAAGCTTTCTTT. This sequence encodes CASSSLPDSNTEAFF.

Regarding this clonotype: Possible read error: a much larger clone is one base away. This chain connects TRBV20-1 to TRBJ1-6; no clear D. The CDR3 has 12 amino acids. Germline V gives CDR1 DFQATT, CDR2 SNEGSKA (reference sequence). The CDR3 nucleotides are TGCAGTGCTAGACCACTTAATGCACCCCTCCACTTT. Its translation is CSARPLNAPLHF.

V usage is TRBV7-3 and J usage is TRBJ1-2; perhaps TRBD1 as D (5 bases). V lost 5 bases, J lost 6 bases, and 10 bases lay in between. The CDR3 runs to 12 residues. The V gene's germline CDR1 is SGHTA and CDR2 FQGTGA. The CDR3 nucleotides are TGTGCCAGCAGCCTCGGGGGAGATGGCTACACCTTC. Translation: CASSLGGDGYTF.

The table lists this clonotype with many counts. The chain joins TRBV5-1 to TRBJ1-2; D remains ambiguous. The V and J ends lost 6 bases and 0 bases respectively, with 18 bases between them. This CDR3 spans 16 amino acids. From germline, CDR1 is SGHRS and CDR2 YFSETQ. The CDR3 is CASTAGTLIANYGYTF. The CDR3 DNA follows: TGCGCCAGCACTGCGGGAACCCTCATCGCTAACTATGGCTACACCTTC.

This clonotype was counted a single time. This may stem from a read error, because a much larger clone lies one nucleotide away. The chain employs TRBV20-1 and TRBJ1-3; D not resolved. This CDR3 has 15 amino acids. The germline gives CDR1 DFQATT, CDR2 SNEGSKA (reference sequence). The CDR3 protein is CSARDGLVGGNTIHF. DNA of the CDR3: TGCAGTGCCAGAGATGGCCTTGTGGGAGGAAACACCATACATTTT.

This clonotype showed up many times. The V and J genes are TRBV10-3 and TRBJ1-2; a possible D gene is TRBD1 (5 bases). V lost 3 bases and J 0 bases, leaving 11 bases between the germline ends. The CDR3 covers 15 residues. Germline lookup yields CDR1 ENHRY and CDR2 SYGVKD. The CDR3 nucleotides read TGTGCCATCAGTGAACAGGCACTTGCTAACTATGGCTACACCTTC. Translated, it gives CAISEQALANYGYTF.

In its sample, this clonotype was seen many times. The V call is TRBV5-6, the J call TRBJ1-2; 7 bases are shared with TRBD1. The germline V gene has CDR1 SGHDT and CDR2 YYEEEE. Trimming at V came to 3 bases and at J to 4 bases, leaving 6 bases not matched to a gene. This CDR3 has 14 residues. This CDR3 reads CASSYGTDFYGYTF. CDR3 coding DNA: TGTGCCAGCAGCTATGGGACAGACTTCTATGGCTACACCTTC.

The V and J genes are TRBV12-3 or TRBV12-4 and TRBJ1-2, with TRBD1 matching over 7 bases. The junction had 4 bases not matched to a gene; V was cut back by 2 bases and J by 4 bases. CDR3 size: 14 residues. The CDR3 coding sequence is TGTGCCAGCAGTTTAACAGGGGACCTCTATGGCTACACCTTC. Amino acids: CASSLTGDLYGYTF.